Included here is one T cell receptor beta chain sequence, with context. The antigen remains unidentified. Profiling relied on immunoSEQ multiplex PCR, and the TCRdb table lists in-frame clones only, not all of them. The sample shows approximately 97,000 clones, around 82% of them seen only once. These data are taken from a study of Ad26.COV2.S vaccination and SARS-CoV-2 variants. The study, taken as a whole, reports: Once vaccination had occurred, spike-specific CD8+ and CD4+ T cell responses reportedly showed substantial breadth. Placebo recipients had lower spike-specific TCR breadth than vaccine recipients. Possible underestimation of total T cell responses by the TCR breadth and depth analyses was noted. Researchers reported similar non-spike TCR breadth in vaccine and placebo recipients.

The receptor's source is a human donor who had recovered from COVID-19. The sequencing here drew on peripheral blood, taken after recovery from COVID-19.

The CDR3, as DNA: TGTGCCAGCAGCCAGCTGACAGGGGATGGCTACACCTTC. This gives the protein CASSQLTGDGYTF. The V and J genes are TRBV14 and TRBJ1-2; 8 bases match TRBD1. This CDR3 region has 13 residues. CDR1 and CDR2 (germline): SGHDN, FVKESK. After removal of 3 bases from V and 6 bases from J, the junction contained 3 bases not matched to a gene.